This note documents a single T cell receptor (beta chain) sequence. The PCR employed 60 Vbeta primers together with 13 Jbeta primers. Produced via immunoSEQ multiplex PCR; TCRdb's table is partial and in-frame only. The listing contains 110,000 to 150,000 clones. This entry belongs to a study of cytomegalovirus exposure and HLA in healthy donors. V was pared by 3 bases and J by 2 bases, with 6 bases of the junction left unmatched. Germline V gives CDR1 MGHDK, CDR2 SYGVNS. CDR3 length: 17 residues. This TCR was recovered from a woman under 30 in good health and CMV-seronegative. Sequencing was performed on PBMCs. The chain recombines TRBV25-1 with TRBJ2-5; TRBD2 aligns across 13 bases. The CDR3 DNA reads TGTGCCAGCAGTGAGGTGGGACTAGCGGGAAGGCAAGAGACCCAGTACTTC. Translating it yields CASSEVGLAGRQETQYF.